This TCR beta chain was observed in a study of blood T cell repertoires in COVID-19. Looking at the study overall: Specimens from acute and convalescent COVID-19 originated in the United States, Italy and Spain. Sample material is recorded as cDNA or gDNA derived from T cells, B-cell-depleted T cells, or PBMCs.

Authors' methods: Counts of nucleated cells, estimated from reference gene primer amplification, were obtained. Libraries were prepared by immunoSEQ multiplex PCR; TCRdb keeps only in-frame clonotypes and omits some of them. V, J and clone size reflect that table, while D and trimming were determined from the DNA. Among about 320,000 clones, roughly nine tenths were seen once, and the ten largest hold 2.6%. This CDR3 contains 13 residues. Trimming cost V 4 bases and J 4 bases, with 13 bases left between them. Germline lookup yields CDR1 SQVTM and CDR2 ANQGSEA. Participants spanned ages about 18 to 95 years and resided in roughly 26 US areas. To note about this clone: Other DNA sequences in the same sample also yield this CDR3.

The receptor was derived from a man aged 60 to 69 who had recovered from COVID-19. Sequencing was done on a sample of PBMCs or T cells enriched from blood (not recorded which). The chain uses TRBV29-1 and TRBJ1-2, with D perhaps matching TRBD1 (6 bases). CDR3 sequence reads: CSVGGGEGYGYTF. The CDR3 coding sequence is TGCAGCGTTGGAGGGGGAGAGGGCTATGGCTACACCTTC.